These 30 T cell receptor beta chains were all obtained from the same sample, sequenced in a study of identical twins. TCRdb passed the 5' RACE reads through MiXCR, listing each CDR3 protein once. The sample lists under 1 million distinct CDR3 sequences, around an eighth occurring once. These data were also filed under a second study, of yellow fever vaccine responses in identical twins.

The sample taken for sequencing was PBMCs. Receptors were obtained from a woman under 30 in good health.

This clonotype was seen only a few times. V usage is TRBV28 and J usage is TRBJ1-1; D is undetermined. Deletions cut 6 bases from V and 3 bases from J, with 8 bases between. Germline CDR1 MDHEN, CDR2 SYDVKM. The CDR3 covers 12 residues. This chain's CDR3 is CASRLGHTEAFF. As DNA, the CDR3 is TGTGCCAGCAGACTCGGGCACACTGAAGCTTTCTTT. The full variable domain, with the rest looked up from reference TRBV28 and TRBJ1-1, is DVKVTQSSRYLVKRTGEKVFLECVQDMDHENMFWYRQDPGLGLRLIYFSYDVKMKEKGDIPEGYSVSREKKERFSLILESASTNQTSMYLCASRLGHTEAFFGQGTRLTVV.

This clonotype was seen ten or more times. V usage is TRBV4-1 and J usage is TRBJ2-3; 7 bases are shared with TRBD1. Germline assignment: CDR1 MGHRA and CDR2 YSYEKL. V was clipped by 6 bases and J by 4 bases; unmatched bases: 7. This CDR3 region has 14 residues. The CDR3 DNA is TGCGCCAGCAGGACAGGGCGGTTTTCAGATACGCAGTATTTT. Translated: CASRTGRFSDTQYF.

This clonotype turned up a few times. This chain connects TRBV5-6 to TRBJ2-1; D gene uncertain. Germline V gene lookup returns CDR1 SGHDT and CDR2 YYEEEE. The V and J ends lost 2 bases and 0 bases respectively, with 9 bases between them. The CDR3 runs to 15 residues. The DNA of the CDR3 is TGTGCCAGCAGCTTCGGCAGTGCCTCCTACAATGAGCAGTTCTTC. This translates into CASSFGSASYNEQFF.

The chain employs TRBV20-1 and TRBJ2-1; 9 bases match TRBD2. Per the germline V gene, CDR1 is DFQATT and CDR2 is SNEGSKA (reference sequence). After removal of 6 bases from V and 9 bases from J, the junction contained 15 bases not matched to a gene. The CDR3 is 15 amino acids. CDR3: CSASGAGGRGGEQFF. The CDR3 DNA follows: TGCAGTGCCTCAGGGGCCGGCGGGAGGGGAGGTGAGCAGTTCTTC.

The V gene is TRBV24-1, the J gene TRBJ2-1; D tentatively fits TRBD1 or TRBD2 (5 bases each). Germline CDR1 reads KGHDR; CDR2 reads SFDVKD. Deletions cut 9 bases from V and 0 bases from J, with 11 bases between. The CDR3 sequence is 14 residues long. Written as DNA, the CDR3 is TGTGCCACCTCTCCGGGGCCCTCCTACAATGAGCAGTTCTTC. This translates into CATSPGPSYNEQFF.

This clonotype was seen a handful of times. V usage is TRBV10-3 and J usage is TRBJ2-1, with 13 bases lining up with TRBD2. Looked up from germline, CDR1 is ENHRY and CDR2 is SYGVKD. The CDR3 extends over 16 amino acids. The V gene end was trimmed by 5 bases and the J gene end by 6 bases; junction bases not matched to a gene: 7. This chain's CDR3 is CAISRTSGSTLNEQFF. CDR3 nucleotide sequence: TGTGCCATCAGTCGGACTAGCGGGAGTACCCTCAATGAGCAGTTCTTC.

In the case of this clonotype: The germline gene is not matched at one end of the junction; a read error may be the cause. The genes are TRBV7-2 and TRBJ2-1; the match to TRBD2 covers 9 bases. The CDR3 sequence is 15 residues long. Germline V gives CDR1 SGHTA, CDR2 FQGNSA. CDR3 nucleotide sequence: TGTGCGAGCAGCCTTAGCGGGGGCAACTACAATGAGCAGTTATTC. Translating it yields CASSLSGGNYNEQLF.

The sample holds a few counts of this clonotype. This chain joins TRBV7-9 and TRBJ1-2, with TRBD1 matching 9 bases. Germline V gene data show CDR1 as SEHNR and CDR2 as FQNEAQ (reference sequence). V lost 7 bases, J lost 7 bases, and 13 bases stayed unmatched. The CDR3 sequence is 15 residues long. In DNA, the CDR3 is TGTGCCAGCACCTCCCCCCGGGACAGGGTTTCTGGCTACACCTTC. Its protein is CASTSPRDRVSGYTF.

This clonotype was seen more than once but under ten times. The gene calls are TRBV27 and TRBJ2-1; no firm D call. Trimming pared 5 bases from V and 9 bases from J, leaving 23 bases between. In germline, CDR1 is MNHEY, CDR2 SMNVEV (reference sequence). The CDR3 is 16 amino acids. For the CDR3, the DNA is TGTGCCAGCAGTCCCCGCGTTAGCCAAAGTCACGGTGAGCAGTTCTTC. Protein: CASSPRVSQSHGEQFF.

This clonotype appeared many times. The rearrangement uses TRBV20-1 and TRBJ1-3; 8 bases fit TRBD1. J gave up 2 bases and V 1 base, and 7 bases lay outside the gene matches. CDR1 and CDR2 from the germline V gene are DFQATT and SNEGSKA (reference sequence). The CDR3 runs to 16 residues. In DNA, the CDR3 is TGCAGTGCTAGAGGCCAACAGGGGGAGGCTGGAAACACCATATATTTT. Encoded protein: CSARGQQGEAGNTIYF.

V and J are TRBV11-3 and TRBJ2-1; 10 positions match TRBD2. The CDR3 has 19 residues. Germline loops: CDR1 SGHNT, CDR2 YENEEA. V shed 0 bases, J shed 3 bases, and the junction held 11 bases outside the gene matches. CDR3 amino acids: CASSLDTRLAGAIYNEQFF. CDR3 nucleotide sequence: TGTGCCAGCAGCTTAGATACCCGGCTAGCGGGAGCCATCTACAATGAGCAGTTCTTC.

This clonotype was observed a handful of times. CDR3 amino acids: CASHWPSSYNEQFF. The CDR3 nucleotides are TGTGCCAGCCATTGGCCAAGCTCCTACAATGAGCAGTTCTTC. The chain is built from TRBV6-9 and TRBJ2-1, with D hard to call. The germline V and J ends were trimmed by 8 bases and 0 bases, with 11 bases remaining between them. Per germline, CDR1 MNHGY and CDR2 SVAAGI. The CDR3 is made up of 14 amino acids.

The CDR3 DNA is TGTGCCAGCTCGCTTAGGACTAGCGGAACGGACGAGCAGTACTTC. Encoded protein: CASSLRTSGTDEQYF. This chain links TRBV18 with TRBJ2-7; 10 positions match TRBD2. This CDR3 is 15 amino acids long. The V segment lost 6 bases and the J segment 5 bases; nucleotides outside the gene matches: 10. Germline values: CDR1 KGHSH, CDR2 LQKENI.

This clonotype has only a few counts. The CDR3 spells CASSLVGGDRYEQYF. The CDR3 bases are TGCGCCAGCAGCTTGGTGGGGGGCGACAGATACGAGCAGTACTTC. This chain connects TRBV5-1 to TRBJ2-7, with D possibly called TRBD1 or TRBD2 (6 bases each). Germline CDR1 reads SGHRS; CDR2 reads YFSETQ. This CDR3 spans 15 amino acids. V gave up 0 bases and J gave up 4 bases, with 14 bases separating them.

The chain has TRBV12-3 or TRBV12-4 and TRBJ2-3; D is uncertain. V was clipped by 1 base and J by 1 base, with 12 bases between them. This CDR3 spans 16 amino acids. CDR3 bases: TGTGCCAGCAGTTTAGGTTGGAGATGGGGCACAGATACGCAGTATTTT. Translating gives CASSLGWRWGTDTQYF.

The CDR3 reads CASSESWVTHYTF. The DNA of the CDR3 is TGCGCCAGCAGTGAGTCGTGGGTCACCCACTACACCTTC. V gene TRBV10-2 combines with J gene TRBJ1-2, with D unresolved. The CDR3 spans 13 residues. Germline CDR1 and CDR2: WSHSY and SAAADI. Trimming removed 0 bases from V and 10 bases from J, with 12 bases in between.

This clonotype was seen ten or more times. The chain couples TRBV27 to TRBJ2-3; 7 nucleotides match TRBD2. Unmatched junction bases numbered 5, after V lost 6 bases and J lost 2 bases. Germline V gene lookup returns CDR1 MNHEY and CDR2 SMNVEV (reference sequence). CDR3 length: 14 residues. The DNA of the CDR3 is TGTGCCAGCAGCCTAGCGGAAATCACAGATACGCAGTATTTT. Its translation is CASSLAEITDTQYF.

This clonotype was counted a few times. The chain has TRBV7-2 and TRBJ2-7; 9 bases align to TRBD1. The CDR3 totals 13 residues. Germline V CDR1 and CDR2: SGHTA, FQGNSA. The junction had 4 bases not matched to a gene; V was cut back by 7 bases and J by 3 bases. The CDR3 DNA follows: TGTGCCAGCACCGGACAGGGGTTCTACGAGCAGTACTTC. Its protein is CASTGQGFYEQYF. The variable domain in full, with the rest retrieved from reference TRBV7-2 and TRBJ2-7, is GAGVSQSPSNKVTEKGKDVELRCDPISGHTALYWYRQSLGQGLEFLIYFQGNSAPDKSGLPSDRFSAERTGGSVSTLTIQRTQQEDSAVYLCASTGQGFYEQYFGPGTRLTVT.

The V gene is TRBV4-2, the J gene TRBJ1-6; TRBD1 matches 10 bases. The CDR3 spans 15 residues. Germline V gene sequence: CDR1 LGHNA, CDR2 YNFKEQ. Trimming at V came to 0 bases and at J to 10 bases, leaving 3 bases not matched to a gene. This CDR3 is CASSQEDRGPSPLHF. The DNA for the CDR3 is TGTGCCAGCAGCCAAGAAGACAGGGGGCCGTCACCCCTCCACTTT.

This chain uses TRBV12-3 or TRBV12-4 with TRBJ1-4; 10 positions agree with TRBD1. The CDR3 has 15 residues. With 3 bases clipped from V and 10 bases from J, the junction kept 8 bases outside the gene matches. The chain's CDR3 is CASSFRDRGLPKLFF. The CDR3, as DNA: TGTGCCAGCAGTTTTAGGGACAGGGGTTTGCCAAAACTGTTTTTT.

A single count supports this clonotype. The V and J genes are TRBV5-1 and TRBJ2-7; D uncertain. The CDR3 loop spans 12 amino acids. V lost 0 bases to trimming and J lost 4 bases, with 5 bases between them. Germline values: CDR1 SGHRS, CDR2 YFSETQ. The CDR3 DNA reads TGCGCCAGCAGCTTGGTCCGTTACGAGCAGTACGTC. Encoded protein: CASSLVRYEQYV.

This clonotype occurred a few times. The V call is TRBV4-1, the J call TRBJ2-3; D may be TRBD1 (6 bases). CDR1 and CDR2 from the germline V gene are MGHRA and YSYEKL. The CDR3 has 15 residues. Trimming pared 4 bases from V and 2 bases from J, leaving 13 bases between. DNA for the CDR3: TGCGCCAGCAGCCGCCAGGACAGATACACAGATACGCAGTATTTT. Amino acids: CASSRQDRYTDTQYF.

This clonotype has only a few counts. This sequence joins TRBV5-6 and TRBJ2-1, with 8 bases identical to TRBD1. Germline trimming cut 3 bases from V and 0 bases from J; bases unmatched to any gene: 5. Germline loops: CDR1 SGHDT, CDR2 YYEEEE. The CDR3 sequence is 16 residues long. This CDR3 is CASSSTTGDSYNEQFF. The CDR3 region has the DNA TGTGCCAGCAGCTCTACGACAGGGGACTCCTACAATGAGCAGTTCTTC.

This clonotype was counted ten times or more. The V gene is TRBV6-5, the J gene TRBJ2-1; 8 positions agree with TRBD2. V lost 0 bases to trimming and J lost 7 bases; unmatched junction nucleotides: 5. The CDR3 totals 15 residues. CDR1 MNHEY and CDR2 SVGAGI come from the germline V gene. The CDR3 bases are TGTGCCAGCAGTTACTCACTCGGGGGGGGGAATGAGCAGTTCTTC. Its protein product is CASSYSLGGGNEQFF.

This clonotype was found a few times. This chain links TRBV12-3 or TRBV12-4 with TRBJ1-2; TRBD1 matches at 7 bases. The length of the CDR3 is 14 residues. With V trimmed by 4 bases and J by 8 bases, 10 bases remained unmatched. CDR3 coding DNA: TGTGCCAGCAGTTCACAACAGGGGTATTCCGGCTACACCTTC. It yields the protein CASSSQQGYSGYTF.

The chain combines TRBV5-4 with TRBJ2-3; tentatively, D is TRBD1 or TRBD2 (5 bases each). CDR3 length equals 15 residues. Germline CDR1 SGHNT, CDR2 YYREEE (reference sequence). V was clipped by 0 bases and J by 6 bases, with 14 bases between them. The CDR3 DNA is TGTGCCAGCAGCTTGGAGTCGGGGCCAGGGGATACGCAGTATTTT. Its protein product is CASSLESGPGDTQYF.

This clonotype was detected only a few times. The chain links TRBV15 to TRBJ1-2; 7 bases align to TRBD1. Germline CDR1 is LNHNV and CDR2 is YYDKDF (reference sequence). V was pared by 0 bases and J by 4 bases, with 11 bases of the junction left unmatched. This CDR3 has 17 amino acids. The CDR3 coding sequence is TGTGCCACCAGCAGAGAGAGGGCCCCGGGACAGTCCTATGGCTACACCTTC. Protein product: CATSRERAPGQSYGYTF.

The chain joins TRBV19 to TRBJ2-3, with 11 bases identical to TRBD2. The length of the CDR3 is 14 residues. Germline V gives CDR1 LNHDA, CDR2 SQIVND (reference sequence). Trimming cost V 10 bases and J 4 bases; bases outside gene matches: 7. This CDR3 is CATSGLAAADTQYF. CDR3 DNA sequence: TGTGCCACCTCGGGACTAGCGGCGGCAGATACGCAGTATTTT.

In its sample, this clonotype was seen many times. This rearrangement joins TRBV6-1 to TRBJ2-5; tentative D call: TRBD1 (5 bases). V dropped 6 bases and J dropped 5 bases, with 13 bases sitting between them. The V gene's germline CDR1 is MNHNS and CDR2 SASEGT. CDR3 size: 13 residues. DNA for the CDR3: TGTGCCAGCAGAAACCAGGGTTGGGAGACCCAGTACTTC. It codes for CASRNQGWETQYF.

There are a few counts of this clonotype. V gene TRBV7-8 combines with J gene TRBJ1-2; 8 nucleotides align to TRBD1. Trimming cost V 1 base and J 2 bases; bases outside gene matches: 6. The V gene's germline CDR1 is SGHVS and CDR2 FQNEAQ. The CDR3 has 16 amino acids. The CDR3 sequence: CASSLVSGGLNYGYTF. CDR3 sequence (DNA): TGTGCCAGCAGCTTAGTTTCAGGGGGCCTGAACTATGGCTACACCTTC.